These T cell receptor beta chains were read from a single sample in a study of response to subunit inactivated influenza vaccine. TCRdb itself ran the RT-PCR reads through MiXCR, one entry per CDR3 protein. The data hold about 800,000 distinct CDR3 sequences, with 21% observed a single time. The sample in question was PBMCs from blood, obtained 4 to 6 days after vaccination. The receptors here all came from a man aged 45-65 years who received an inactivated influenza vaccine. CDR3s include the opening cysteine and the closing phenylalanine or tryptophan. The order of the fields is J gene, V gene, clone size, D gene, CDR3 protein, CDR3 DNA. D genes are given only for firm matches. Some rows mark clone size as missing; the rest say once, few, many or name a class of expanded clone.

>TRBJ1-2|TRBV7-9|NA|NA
CASSLVAFRYGYTF
TGTGCCAGCAGCTTAGTTGCGTTTCGCTATGGCTACACCTTC
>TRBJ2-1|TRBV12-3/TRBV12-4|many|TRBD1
CASSSRAHRSGTGIGGEQFF
TGTGCCAGCAGTTCCCGAGCACACCGATCGGGGACAGGGATTGGTGGTGAGCAGTTCTTC
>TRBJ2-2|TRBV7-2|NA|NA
CASGGRNTGELFF
TGTGCCAGCGGGGGACGAAACACCGGGGAGCTGTTTTTT
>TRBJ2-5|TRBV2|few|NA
CASRVDSGETQYF
TGTGCCAGCAGGGTGGACTCAGGAGAGACCCAGTACTTC
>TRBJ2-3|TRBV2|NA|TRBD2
CTSSLTRLAGGVTDTQYF
TGTACCAGCAGTTTAACGAGACTAGCGGGGGGGGTTACAGATACGCAGTATTTT
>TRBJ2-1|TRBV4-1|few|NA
CASSQEGERSYNEQFF
TGCGCCAGCAGCCAAGAAGGGGAACGCTCCTACAATGAGCAGTTCTTC
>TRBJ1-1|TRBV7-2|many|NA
CASSIGGGTEAFF
TGTGCCAGCAGCATCGGGGGCGGTACTGAAGCTTTCTTT
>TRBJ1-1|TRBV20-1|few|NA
CSAKEGQMNTEAFF
TGCAGTGCTAAGGAGGGGCAGATGAACACTGAAGCTTTCTTT
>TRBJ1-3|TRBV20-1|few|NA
CSARVFAQGTGNTIYF
TGCAGTGCTAGAGTCTTTGCACAGGGAACTGGAAACACCATATATTTT
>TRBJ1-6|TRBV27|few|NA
CASSSPAANSPLHF
TGTGCCAGCAGTTCCCCGGCAGCGAATTCACCCCTCCACTTT
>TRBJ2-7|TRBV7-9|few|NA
CASSLASGTGDYEQYF
TGTGCCAGCAGCTTAGCGTCCGGGACGGGAGACTACGAGCAGTACTTC
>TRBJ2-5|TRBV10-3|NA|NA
CAISATLGVTQYF
TGTGCCATCAGTGCGACCCTGGGGGTGACCCAGTACTTC
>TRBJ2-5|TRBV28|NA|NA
CASSLSRKETQYF
TGTGCCAGCAGTTTAAGCAGGAAAGAGACCCAGTACTTC
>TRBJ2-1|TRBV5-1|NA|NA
CASSLEAARPYNEQFF
TGCGCCAGCAGCTTGGAGGCGGCGCGGCCCTACAATGAGCAGTTCTTC
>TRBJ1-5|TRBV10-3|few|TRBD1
CAISDRDRGPNQPQHF
TGTGCCATCAGTGACCGGGACAGGGGGCCCAATCAGCCCCAGCATTTT
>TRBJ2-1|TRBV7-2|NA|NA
CASLSSWGRINEQFF
TGTGCCAGCTTGTCCTCTTGGGGGAGAATAAATGAGCAGTTCTTC
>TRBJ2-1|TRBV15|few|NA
CATSTFGAGYNEQFF
TGTGCCACCAGCACCTTCGGGGCAGGGTACAATGAGCAGTTCTTC
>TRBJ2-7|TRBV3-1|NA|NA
CASSQIPREQYF
TGTGCCAGCAGCCAAATTCCCCGGGAGCAGTACTTC
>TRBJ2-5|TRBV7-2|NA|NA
CASSLRWAGETQYF
TGTGCCAGCAGCTTACGTTGGGCCGGGGAGACCCAGTACTTC
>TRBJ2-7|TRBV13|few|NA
CASSEGGRGSHEQYF
TGTGCCAGCAGTGAGGGAGGACGGGGTTCCCACGAGCAGTACTTC
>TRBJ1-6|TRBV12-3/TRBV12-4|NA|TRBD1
CASSLGGTDNSPLHF
TGTGCCAGCAGTTTAGGAGGGACAGATAATTCACCCCTCCACTTT
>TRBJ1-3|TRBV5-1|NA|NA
CASRSQGNSGNTIYF
TGCGCCAGCAGATCACAGGGTAACTCTGGAAACACCATATATTTT
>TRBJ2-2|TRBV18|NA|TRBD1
CASSPGQGDTGELFF
TGTGCCAGCTCGCCGGGACAGGGTGACACCGGGGAGCTGTTTTTT
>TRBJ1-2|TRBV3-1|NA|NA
CASRTTGYGGYTF
TGTGCCAGCAGGACCACAGGGTATGGTGGCTACACCTTC
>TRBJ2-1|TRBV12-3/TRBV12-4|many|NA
CASSSRVSSYNEQFF
TGTGCCAGCAGTTCCAGGGTCAGCTCCTACAATGAGCAGTTCTTC
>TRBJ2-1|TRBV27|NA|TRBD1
CASSFHNRGSEQFF
TGTGCCAGCAGTTTCCATAACAGGGGTAGTGAGCAGTTCTTC
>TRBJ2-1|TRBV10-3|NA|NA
CAIRGLSGANEQFF
TGTGCCATCAGGGGACTTTCGGGGGCCAATGAGCAGTTCTTC
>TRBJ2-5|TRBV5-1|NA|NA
CASSANPYQETQYF
TGCGCCAGCAGCGCCAACCCCTACCAAGAGACCCAGTACTTC
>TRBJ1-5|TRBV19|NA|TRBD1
CASSALGQGRNQPQHF
TGTGCCAGTAGTGCCCTGGGACAGGGACGCAATCAGCCCCAGCATTTT
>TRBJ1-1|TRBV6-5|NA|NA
CASSHDSGTEAFF
TGTGCCAGCAGTCACGACAGCGGTACTGAAGCTTTCTTT
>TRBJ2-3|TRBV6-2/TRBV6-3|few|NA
CASKPSGGTDTQYF
TGTGCCAGCAAACCCTCGGGGGGCACAGATACGCAGTATTTT
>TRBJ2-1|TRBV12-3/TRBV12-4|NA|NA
CASSLHGSSYNEQFF
TGTGCCAGCAGTTTGCACGGGAGCTCCTACAATGAGCAGTTCTTC
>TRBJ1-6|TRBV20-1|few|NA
CSARSSSYNSPLHF
TGCAGTGCTAGAAGCAGCTCCTATAATTCACCCCTCCACTTT
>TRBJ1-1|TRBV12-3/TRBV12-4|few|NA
CASSFVPRTEAFF
TGTGCCAGCAGTTTTGTACCCCGGACTGAAGCTTTCTTT